The entry that follows covers one T cell receptor (beta chain) sequence. Its cognate antigen has yet to be identified. Qualities for individual bases were not recorded, and no much larger clone is one base off. Receptors were amplified or captured by the immunoSEQ multiplex PCR assay. A mixture of 60 forward primers for TCR Vbeta segments and 13 reverse primers for TCR Jbeta segments was used in the multiplex PCR. The CDR3 region of rearranged TCR beta genes was amplified from genomic DNA with a multiplex PCR assay. On the Illumina HiSeq System, the amplified TCR beta libraries were sequenced as 87-base-pair reads. In the authors' own workflow: In a later analysis, tens of millions of unique TCR beta chains were counted across the 500 to 700 repertoires, and roughly 9.9 million of these chains were shared by at least two donors. To remove PCR and sequencing errors, raw reads were error-corrected and collapsed into unique sequences using a nearest-neighbor algorithm that merged closely related sequences. V, D and J gene segments were assigned by aligning CDR3 sequences to IMGT reference sequences. For a sequence to be retained, at least a six-nucleotide match to both a V gene segment and a J gene segment was required. Rearrangements were classified as productive when the CDR3 lacked stop codons and remained in frame with V and J, and all other rearrangements were classified as non-productive. CDR3 was defined according to IMGT convention as the region running from the second conserved V-encoded cysteine to the conserved J-encoded phenylalanine. In an earlier analysis of roughly 580 of the donors, sequences lacking an unambiguous match to a single V gene segment were excluded. In an earlier analysis of approximately 610 of the donors, V segments were called functional above 56.7% productive rearrangements and were called segregating when the between-donor standard deviation exceeded 5%. To diagnose cytomegalovirus status from the catalog of TCR beta chain sequences, a statistical classification framework was built. In a later analysis, TCR nucleotide sequences were compared against IMGT/GENE-DB human TR gene sequences so that V and J genes could be assigned. A later analysis assigned CDR3 sequences and most-parsimonious VDJ recombination scenarios with the TCRdist pipeline. A later analysis defined each TCR beta chain by its CDR3 amino acid sequence plus V-gene family, and excluded reads lacking a unique V-gene family. In a later analysis, fewer than 650 highly shared, low-generation-probability nucleotide sequences were removed to address suspected cross-contamination and a sequencing artifact. A later analysis calculated a clonal expansion index for each public chain from normalized within-repertoire ranks of inferred template counts. In a later analysis, generation probabilities were computed using a VDJ recombination model fitted to out-of-frame rearrangements, and the results were checked against IGoR. A later analysis scored TCR-TCR, TCR-HLA and TCR-CMV co-occurrence with hypergeometric tests, applying a repertoire-size bias correction to TCR pairs. False discovery rates were estimated in a later analysis by permuting HLA or CMV assignments 20 times. In a later analysis, co-occurring TCRs were grouped with DBSCAN, and TCRdist sequence similarity was added when clustering was performed within HLA-allele-positive subsets. Repertoires with fewer than 30,000 or more than 120,000 public chains were left out of co-occurrence clustering, as were five repertoires with anomalous nucleotide sharing. In TCRdb, the immuneACCESS table is reduced to in-frame sequences with V and J assigned. These tables do not hold every clone; where another copy was compared, an unresolved V gene accounts for under half, and the others remain unexplained. The V and J calls and clone size were taken over from that table, and D and trimming were inferred from the DNA. For this sample there are 90,000 or so clones; 82% appear just once. Clones ranked in the top ten supply approximately 3.6% of the sample.

The cohort consisted of hundreds of healthy bone marrow donors. At the time of sampling, every cohort member was nominally healthy, though immune exposures that went unrecorded were likely present. The donor was CMV seronegative and was included in the group of a few hundred seronegative cohort members. A peripheral blood sample was collected from each donor, and TCR beta sequencing was performed on peripheral blood mononuclear cells. The Qiagen DNeasy Blood Extraction Kit was used to extract genomic DNA from the blood cell samples. The CDR3 runs 14 residues from the cysteine to the phenylalanine. Only the CDR3 portion is preserved as DNA: 42 bases, with reading frame beginning at the first base. After removal of 6 bases from V and 5 bases from J, the junction retains 6 bases not matched to a gene. The germline V gene (reference sequence) yields LNHDA for CDR1 and SQIVND for CDR2. The source of the sample is a study of cytomegalovirus exposure and HLA in healthy donors (dated by TCRdb to 2016 to 2017). General notes on the study: An earlier analysis of approximately 640 of the donors reported more than 250 Gb of sequence data and 117 million unique TCR beta sequences from roughly 180 million T cells. An early release covering roughly 640 HLA-typed donors comprised about 290 gigabases of sequencing data and some 79 million unique TCR sequences. Among the approximately 420 genotyped donors, 81% belonged to the genetic ancestry cluster associated with self-reported Caucasian donors. The study aimed to test whether signatures of past pathogen exposure could be identified by cataloging public T cell receptors. The study used immunosequencing to profile the T cell repertoires of several hundred subjects and linked those repertoires to cytomegalovirus serostatus. A separate validation cohort of about 110 different subjects was used in addition to the roughly 620-subject first cohort. The study combined high-throughput TCR immunosequencing, statistical association of individual TCRs with disease status, and machine learning to predict cytomegalovirus infection status. A later analysis re-examined previously published TCR beta repertoires from 500 to 700 donors and added high-resolution HLA genotyping to investigate patterns of TCR occurrence. The later analysis used no new phenotypic data to find candidate immune exposures, relying instead on TCR beta sequences and their occurrence across donors. In an earlier analysis of a few hundred of the donors, high-throughput TCR beta sequencing was used to judge whether each TCR beta V gene segment behaved as functional or pseudogenic. Donor age, sex, ethnicity and CMV serostatus were compiled alongside the repertoire data. A later genetic analysis used genome-wide SNP genotypes for about 65% of the 666 donors, treating that subset as a discovery cohort. All discovery cohort repertoires had been generated on a single sequencing platform. HLA typing included class I and class II loci at four-digit resolution. The number of typed donors differed by locus: roughly 629-630 for A, B, C, DRB1 and DQB1; 500 to 550 for DQA1; 600 to 610 for DPA1; and 450 to 480 for DPB1. Because of strong linkage in the cohort, roughly five DR-DQ haplotypes were treated as single units for association and clustering. Across around 400 genotyped donors of the cohort, an average of roughly 200,000 unique TCR beta nucleotide sequences per donor were sequenced, and approximately 17% of those sequences were non-productive.

The paper's findings and limits, for the study overall: Immune exposure information for the cohort was limited to CMV serostatus. In a later analysis, the rate of TCR association differed among HLA loci, with DRB1 alleles having the most associated TCRs and HLA-C alleles having the fewest. Across donors, most TCR sequences were observed very rarely, whereas some public TCRs were present in many individuals. Correlated functional status among segregating V segments might reflect linkage disequilibrium, but an unknown experimental factor could not be ruled out. Because counts were too low, about 15 rarely observed V segments, including chromosome 9 orphons, were left out of the earlier analysis of roughly 600 of the donors. In a later analysis, HLA-associated TCR beta chains showed more clonal expansion and lower generation probabilities than non-associated chains that were equally common. A cluster of highly shared sequence variants was judged likely to represent a technical artifact of the sequencing pipeline. In a later analysis, several top co-occurrence clusters were reported to appear linked to parvovirus B19, influenza, CMV and Epstein-Barr virus. In a later genetic analysis, fewer N-insertions in productive TCRs were reported among donors in an Asian-associated ancestry cluster than the approximately 710-donor mean. In a later genetic analysis, a missense DCLRE1C variant was associated with V-gene and J-gene trimming of TCR beta chains, and the association was replicated in an independent cohort. Only TCR beta chains were sequenced in this cohort, and the absence of alpha or paired-chain data limited detectable features. The study gave a list of about 150 TCR beta chains associated with cytomegalovirus. Some IMGT-functional V segments, including TRBV6-2 and TRBV6-3, could not be told apart with the 87-base-pair reads, so those segments were excluded. When HLA alleles, especially DR and DQ, strongly co-occurred, attributing TCR associations to individual alleles was difficult. Because HLA typing was unavailable for some donors at each locus, only the typed subset was used in association tests. Most CMV-associated TCR beta chains appeared to be HLA-restricted in a later analysis, and the HLA associations seemed to be driven largely by CMV exposure. A few of the identified cytomegalovirus-associated TCR beta chains were confirmed in vitro to be specific for cytomegalovirus antigens. The classifier was reported to diagnose cytomegalovirus status with high specificity and sensitivity in both the original and validation cohorts. Specific HLA alleles were associated with around 18,000 TCR beta sequences at a false discovery rate of 0.05 in a later analysis. The authors suggested that the approach could potentially be generalized to other disease states and immunological phenotypes. A further reported finding was that TCR beta sequences accurately predicted the HLA-A and HLA-B alleles for most subjects in the first cohort. An earlier analysis of around 540 of the donors showed that most TCR beta V segments appeared in productive rearrangements either about 87% or about 30% of the time, which broadly matched IMGT annotations. Roughly uniform sequencing depth across donors was assumed in presence/absence analyses, although this assumption may not hold.

The receptor was derived from a man aged 50 to 59 in good health and CMV-seronegative. The chain couples TRBV19 to TRBJ2-3; a stretch of 9 junction bases matches TRBD1. The source material was PBMCs. The DNA is TGTGCCAGTAGAAGGACAGGGGTAGAAGATACGCAGTATTTT. This translates into CASRRTGVEDTQYF.